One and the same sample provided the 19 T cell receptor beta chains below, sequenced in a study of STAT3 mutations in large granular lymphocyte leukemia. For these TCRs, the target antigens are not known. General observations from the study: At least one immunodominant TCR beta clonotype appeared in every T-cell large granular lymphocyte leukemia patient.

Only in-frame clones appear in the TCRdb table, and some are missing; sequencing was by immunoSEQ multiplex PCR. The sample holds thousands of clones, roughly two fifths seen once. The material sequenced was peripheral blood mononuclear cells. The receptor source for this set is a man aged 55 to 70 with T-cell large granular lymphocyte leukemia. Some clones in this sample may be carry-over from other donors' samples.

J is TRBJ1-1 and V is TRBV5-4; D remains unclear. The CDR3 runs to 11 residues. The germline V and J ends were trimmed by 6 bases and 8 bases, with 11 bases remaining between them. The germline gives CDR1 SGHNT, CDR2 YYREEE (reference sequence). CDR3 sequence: CASTVGGEAFF. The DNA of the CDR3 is TGTGCCAGCACAGTCGGTGGCGAAGCTTTCTTT.

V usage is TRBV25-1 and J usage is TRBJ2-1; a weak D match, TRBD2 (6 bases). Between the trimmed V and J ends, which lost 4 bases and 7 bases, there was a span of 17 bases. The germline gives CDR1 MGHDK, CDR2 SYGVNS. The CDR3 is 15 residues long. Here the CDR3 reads CASSGGGGWRNEQFF. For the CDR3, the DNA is TGTGCCAGCAGTGGTGGTGGGGGGTGGCGAAATGAGCAGTTCTTC.

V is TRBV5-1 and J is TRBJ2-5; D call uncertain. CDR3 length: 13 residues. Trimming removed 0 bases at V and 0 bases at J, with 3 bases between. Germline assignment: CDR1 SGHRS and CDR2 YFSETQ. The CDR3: CASSLDHQETQYF. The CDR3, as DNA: TGCGCCAGCAGCTTGGACCACCAAGAGACCCAGTACTTC.

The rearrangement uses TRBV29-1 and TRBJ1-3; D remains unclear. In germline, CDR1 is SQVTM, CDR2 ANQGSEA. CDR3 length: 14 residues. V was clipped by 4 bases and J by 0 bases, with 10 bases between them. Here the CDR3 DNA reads TGCAGCGTTGGTACAGCGGTCTCTGGAAACACCATATATTTT. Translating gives CSVGTAVSGNTIYF.

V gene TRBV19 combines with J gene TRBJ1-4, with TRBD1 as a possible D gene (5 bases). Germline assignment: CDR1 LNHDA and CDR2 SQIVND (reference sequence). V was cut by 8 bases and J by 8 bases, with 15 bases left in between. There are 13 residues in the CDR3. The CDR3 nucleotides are TGTGCCAGTGGTGGGGCAATCCTAGAAAAACTGTTTTTT. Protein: CASGGAILEKLFF.

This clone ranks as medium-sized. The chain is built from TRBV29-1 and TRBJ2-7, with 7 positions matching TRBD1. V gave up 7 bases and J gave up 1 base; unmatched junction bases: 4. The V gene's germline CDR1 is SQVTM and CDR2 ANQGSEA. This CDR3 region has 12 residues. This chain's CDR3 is CSAGQDSYEQYF. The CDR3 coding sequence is TGCAGCGCAGGACAGGATTCCTACGAGCAGTACTTC.

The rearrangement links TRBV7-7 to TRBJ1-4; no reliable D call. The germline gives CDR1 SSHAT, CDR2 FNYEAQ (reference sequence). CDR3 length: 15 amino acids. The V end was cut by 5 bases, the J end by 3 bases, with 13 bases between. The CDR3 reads CASSPTSGANEKLFF. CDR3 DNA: TGTGCCAGCAGCCCGACGAGTGGGGCTAATGAAAAACTGTTTTTT.

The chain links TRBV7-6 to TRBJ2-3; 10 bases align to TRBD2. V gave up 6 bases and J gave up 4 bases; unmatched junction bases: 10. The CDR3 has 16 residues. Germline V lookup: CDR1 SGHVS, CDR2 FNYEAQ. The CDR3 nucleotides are TGTGCCAGCAGTAGAGCCACTAGCGGGATCCCAGATACGCAGTATTTT. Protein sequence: CASSRATSGIPDTQYF.

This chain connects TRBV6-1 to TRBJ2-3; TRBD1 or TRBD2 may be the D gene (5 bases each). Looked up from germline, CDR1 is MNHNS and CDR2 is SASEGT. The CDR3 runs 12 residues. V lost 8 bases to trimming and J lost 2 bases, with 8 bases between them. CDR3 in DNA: TGTGCCAGCCGGGACCACACAGATACGCAGTATTTT. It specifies CASRDHTDTQYF.

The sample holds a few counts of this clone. The CDR3 loop is CASSLGDGWAQYF. The CDR3 coding sequence is TGCGCCAGCAGCTTGGGGGACGGCTGGGCGCAGTATTTT. The rearrangement joins TRBV5-1 to TRBJ2-3, with D possibly being TRBD1 or TRBD2 (5 bases each). The CDR3 has 13 amino acids. Trimming stripped 0 bases from V and 10 bases from J, with 12 bases between. CDR1 and CDR2 from the germline V gene are SGHRS and YFSETQ.

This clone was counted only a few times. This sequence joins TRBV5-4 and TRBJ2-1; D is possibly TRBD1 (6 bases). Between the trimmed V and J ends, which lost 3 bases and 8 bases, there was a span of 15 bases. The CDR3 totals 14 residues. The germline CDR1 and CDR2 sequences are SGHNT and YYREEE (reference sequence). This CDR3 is CASSSRQERHEQFF. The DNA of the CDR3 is TGTGCCAGCAGCTCCAGACAGGAGCGACATGAGCAGTTCTTC. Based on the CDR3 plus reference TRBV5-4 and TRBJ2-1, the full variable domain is ETGVTQSPTHLIKTRGQQVTLRCSSQSGHNTVSWYQQALGQGPQFIFQYYREEENGRGNFPPRFSGLQFPNYSSELNVNALELDDSALYLCASSSRQERHEQFFGPGTRLTVL.

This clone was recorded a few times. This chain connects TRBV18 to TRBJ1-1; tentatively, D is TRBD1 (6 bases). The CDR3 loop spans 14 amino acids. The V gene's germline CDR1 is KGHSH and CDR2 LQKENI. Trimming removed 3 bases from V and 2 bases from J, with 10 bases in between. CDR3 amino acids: CASSPGAVNTEAFF. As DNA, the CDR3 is TGTGCCAGCTCACCGGGGGCAGTTAACACTGAAGCTTTCTTT. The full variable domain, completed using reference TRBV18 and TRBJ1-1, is NAGVMQNPRHLVRRRGQEARLRCSPMKGHSHVYWYRQLPEEGLKFMVYLQKENIIDESGMPKERFSAEFPKEGPSILRIQQVVRGDSAAYFCASSPGAVNTEAFFGQGTRLTVV.

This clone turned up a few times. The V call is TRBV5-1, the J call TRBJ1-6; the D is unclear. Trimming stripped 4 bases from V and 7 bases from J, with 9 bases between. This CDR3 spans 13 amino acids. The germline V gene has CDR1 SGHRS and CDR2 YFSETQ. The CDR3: CASSPLPNSPLHF. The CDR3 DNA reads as TGCGCCAGCAGCCCTTTACCAAATTCACCCCTCCACTTT.

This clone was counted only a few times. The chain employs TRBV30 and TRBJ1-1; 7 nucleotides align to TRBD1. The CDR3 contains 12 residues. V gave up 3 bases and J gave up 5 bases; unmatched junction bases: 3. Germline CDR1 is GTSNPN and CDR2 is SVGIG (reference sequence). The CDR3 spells CAWRQGNTEAFF. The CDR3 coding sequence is TGTGCCTGGAGACAGGGGAATACTGAAGCTTTCTTT.

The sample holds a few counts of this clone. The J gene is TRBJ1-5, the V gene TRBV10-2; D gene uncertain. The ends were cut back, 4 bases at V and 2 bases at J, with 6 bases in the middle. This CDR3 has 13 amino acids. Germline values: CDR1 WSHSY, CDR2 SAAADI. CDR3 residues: CASSVLGNQPQHF. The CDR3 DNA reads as TGCGCCAGCAGTGTGTTGGGCAATCAGCCCCAGCATTTT.

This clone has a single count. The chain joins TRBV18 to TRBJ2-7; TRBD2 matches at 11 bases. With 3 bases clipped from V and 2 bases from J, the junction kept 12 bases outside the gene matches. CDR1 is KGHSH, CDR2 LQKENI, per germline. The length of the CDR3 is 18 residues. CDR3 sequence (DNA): TGTGCCAGCTCACCGATCCCTTGGGGACTAGCGGAGGCCTACGAGCAGTACGTC. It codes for CASSPIPWGLAEAYEQYV.

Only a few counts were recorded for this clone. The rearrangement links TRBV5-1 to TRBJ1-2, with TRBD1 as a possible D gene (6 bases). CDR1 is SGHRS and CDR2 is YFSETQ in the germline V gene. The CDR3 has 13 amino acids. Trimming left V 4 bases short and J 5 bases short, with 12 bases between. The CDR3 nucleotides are TGCGCCAGCAGCCACAGGGTTGGGTATGGCTACACCTTC. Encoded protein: CASSHRVGYGYTF.

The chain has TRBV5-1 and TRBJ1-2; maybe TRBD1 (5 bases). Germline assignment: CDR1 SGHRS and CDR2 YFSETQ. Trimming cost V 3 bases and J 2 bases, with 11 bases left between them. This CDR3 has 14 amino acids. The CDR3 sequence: CASSSSRGNYGYTF. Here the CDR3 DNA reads TGCGCCAGCAGCTCAAGCCGGGGGAACTATGGCTACACCTTC. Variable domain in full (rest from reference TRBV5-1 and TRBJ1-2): KAGVTQTPRYLIKTRGQQVTLSCSPISGHRSVSWYQQTPGQGLQFLFEYFSETQRNKGNFPGRFSGRQFSNSRSEMNVSTLELGDSALYLCASSSSRGNYGYTFGSGTRLTVV.

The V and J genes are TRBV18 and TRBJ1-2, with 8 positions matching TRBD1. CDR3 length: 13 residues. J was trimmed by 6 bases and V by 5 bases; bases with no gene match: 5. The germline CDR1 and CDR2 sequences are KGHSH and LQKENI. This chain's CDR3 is CASSVNRGNGYTF. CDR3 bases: TGTGCCAGCTCAGTGAACAGGGGGAATGGCTACACCTTC.